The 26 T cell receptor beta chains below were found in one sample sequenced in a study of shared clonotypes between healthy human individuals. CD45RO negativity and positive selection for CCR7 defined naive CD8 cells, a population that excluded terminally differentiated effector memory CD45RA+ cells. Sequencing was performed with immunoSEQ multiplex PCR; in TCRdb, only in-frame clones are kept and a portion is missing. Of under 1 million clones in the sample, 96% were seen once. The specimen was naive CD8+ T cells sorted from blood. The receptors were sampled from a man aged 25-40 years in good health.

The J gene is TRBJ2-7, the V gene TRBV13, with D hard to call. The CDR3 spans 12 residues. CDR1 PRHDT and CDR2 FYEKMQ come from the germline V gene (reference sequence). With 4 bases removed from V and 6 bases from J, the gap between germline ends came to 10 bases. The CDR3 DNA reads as TGTGCCAGCAGCTCCTATTCGGGCGAGCAGTACTTC. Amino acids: CASSSYSGEQYF. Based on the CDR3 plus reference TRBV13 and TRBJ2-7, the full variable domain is AAGVIQSPRHLIKEKRETATLKCYPIPRHDTVYWYQQGPGQDPQFLISFYEKMQSDKGSIPDRFSAQQFSDYHSELNMSSLELGDSALYFCASSSYSGEQYFGPGTRLTVT.

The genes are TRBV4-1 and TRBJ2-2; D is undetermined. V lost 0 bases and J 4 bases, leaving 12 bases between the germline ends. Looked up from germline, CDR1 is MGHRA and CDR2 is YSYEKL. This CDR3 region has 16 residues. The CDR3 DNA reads TGCGCCAGCAGCCAAGAGTGGATAGGTGGCACCGGGGAGCTGTTTTTT. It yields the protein CASSQEWIGGTGELFF.

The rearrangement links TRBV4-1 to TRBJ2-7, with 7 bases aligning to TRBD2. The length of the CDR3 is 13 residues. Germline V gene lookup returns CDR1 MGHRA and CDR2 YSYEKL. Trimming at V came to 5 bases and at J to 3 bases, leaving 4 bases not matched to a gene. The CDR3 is CASSTLADYEQYF. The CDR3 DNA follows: TGCGCCAGCAGCACGCTAGCGGACTACGAGCAGTACTTC.

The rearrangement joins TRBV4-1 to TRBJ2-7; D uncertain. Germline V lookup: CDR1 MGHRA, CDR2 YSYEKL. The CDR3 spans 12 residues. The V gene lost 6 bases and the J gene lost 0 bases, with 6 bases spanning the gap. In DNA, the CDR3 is TGCGCCAGCAGGGACGGCTCCTACGAGCAGTACTTC. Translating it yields CASRDGSYEQYF.

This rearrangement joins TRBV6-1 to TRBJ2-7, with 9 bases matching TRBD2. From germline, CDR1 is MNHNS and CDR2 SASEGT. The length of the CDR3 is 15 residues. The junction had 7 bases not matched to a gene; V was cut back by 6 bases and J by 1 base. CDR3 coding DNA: TGTGCCAGCAGGTCTACTAGCGGGCCTTCCTACGAGCAGTACTTC. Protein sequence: CASRSTSGPSYEQYF.

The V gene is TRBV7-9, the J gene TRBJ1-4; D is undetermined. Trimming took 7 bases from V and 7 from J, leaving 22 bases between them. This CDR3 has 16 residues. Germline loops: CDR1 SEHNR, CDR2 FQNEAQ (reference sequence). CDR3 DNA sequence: TGTGCCAGCACCAAGCTTGTTTCGGGTTGGGTTGAAAAACTGTTTTTT. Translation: CASTKLVSGWVEKLFF.

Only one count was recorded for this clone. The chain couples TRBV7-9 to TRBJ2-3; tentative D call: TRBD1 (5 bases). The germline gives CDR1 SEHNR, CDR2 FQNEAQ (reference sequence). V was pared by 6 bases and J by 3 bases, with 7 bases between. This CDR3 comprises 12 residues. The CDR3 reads CASSKGTDTQYF. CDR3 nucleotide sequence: TGTGCCAGCAGTAAGGGGACAGATACGCAGTATTTT. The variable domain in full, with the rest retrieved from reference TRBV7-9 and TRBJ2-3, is DTGVSQNPRHKITKRGQNVTFRCDPISEHNRLYWYRQTLGQGPEFLTYFQNEAQLEKSRLLSDRFSAERPKGSFSTLEIQRTEQGDSAMYLCASSKGTDTQYFGPGTRLTVL.

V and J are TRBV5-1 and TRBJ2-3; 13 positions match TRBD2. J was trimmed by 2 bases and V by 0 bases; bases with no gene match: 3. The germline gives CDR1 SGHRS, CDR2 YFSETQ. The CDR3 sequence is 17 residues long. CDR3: CASSLGLAGGFTDTQYF. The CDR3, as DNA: TGCGCCAGCAGCTTGGGACTAGCGGGAGGTTTCACAGATACGCAGTATTTT. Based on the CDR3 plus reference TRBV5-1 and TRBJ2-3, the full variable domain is KAGVTQTPRYLIKTRGQQVTLSCSPISGHRSVSWYQQTPGQGLQFLFEYFSETQRNKGNFPGRFSGRQFSNSRSEMNVSTLELGDSALYLCASSLGLAGGFTDTQYFGPGTRLTVL.

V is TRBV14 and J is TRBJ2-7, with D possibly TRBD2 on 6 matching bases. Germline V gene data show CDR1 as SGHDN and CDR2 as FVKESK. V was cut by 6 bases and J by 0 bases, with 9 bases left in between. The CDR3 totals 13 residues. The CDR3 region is CASREGSSYEQYF. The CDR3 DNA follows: TGTGCCAGCAGGGAGGGTAGCTCCTACGAGCAGTACTTC.

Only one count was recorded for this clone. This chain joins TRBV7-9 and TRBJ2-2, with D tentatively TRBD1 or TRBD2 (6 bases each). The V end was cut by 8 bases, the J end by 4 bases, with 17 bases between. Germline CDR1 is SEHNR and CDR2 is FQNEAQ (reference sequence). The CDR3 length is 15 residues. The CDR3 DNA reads TGTGCCAGCGACGGGGGCCAGGGTAGCACCGGGGAGCTGTTTTTT. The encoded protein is CASDGGQGSTGELFF.

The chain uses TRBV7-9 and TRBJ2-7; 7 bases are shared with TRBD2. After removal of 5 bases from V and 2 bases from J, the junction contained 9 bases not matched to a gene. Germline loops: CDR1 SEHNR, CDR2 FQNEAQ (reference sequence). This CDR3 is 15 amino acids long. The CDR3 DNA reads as TGTGCCAGCAGCCCCCATACGGGAGGTACCTACGAGCAGTACTTC. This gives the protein CASSPHTGGTYEQYF. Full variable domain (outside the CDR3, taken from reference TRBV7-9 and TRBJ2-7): DTGVSQNPRHKITKRGQNVTFRCDPISEHNRLYWYRQTLGQGPEFLTYFQNEAQLEKSRLLSDRFSAERPKGSFSTLEIQRTEQGDSAMYLCASSPHTGGTYEQYFGPGTRLTVT.

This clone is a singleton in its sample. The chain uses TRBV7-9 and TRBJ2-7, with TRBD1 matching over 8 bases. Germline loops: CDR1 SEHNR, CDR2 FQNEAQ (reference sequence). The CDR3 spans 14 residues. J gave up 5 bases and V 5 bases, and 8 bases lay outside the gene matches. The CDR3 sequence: CASSPRQGIHEQYF. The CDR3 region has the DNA TGTGCCAGCAGCCCCCGACAGGGGATCCACGAGCAGTACTTC.

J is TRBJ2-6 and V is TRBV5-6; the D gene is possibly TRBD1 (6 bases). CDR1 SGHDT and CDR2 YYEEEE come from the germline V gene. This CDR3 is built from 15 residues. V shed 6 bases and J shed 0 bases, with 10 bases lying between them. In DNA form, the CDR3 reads TGTGCCAGCATCCCACAGGGCTCTGGGGCCAACGTCCTGACTTTC. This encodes CASIPQGSGANVLTF.

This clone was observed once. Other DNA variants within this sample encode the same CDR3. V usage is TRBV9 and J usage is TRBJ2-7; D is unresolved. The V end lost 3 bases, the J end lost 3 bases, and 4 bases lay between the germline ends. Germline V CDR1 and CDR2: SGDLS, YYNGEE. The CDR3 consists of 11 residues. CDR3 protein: CASSAGYEQYF. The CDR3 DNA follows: TGTGCCAGCAGCGCAGGCTACGAGCAGTACTTC.

The CDR3, as DNA: TGTGCTAGTGGCTCTCCAGGCGTCTATGGCTACACCTTC. Amino acids: CASGSPGVYGYTF. This chain connects TRBV12-5 to TRBJ1-2; no clear D gene. This CDR3 is built from 13 residues. V was shortened by 6 bases and J by 4 bases, with 12 bases between the two germline ends. Germline values: CDR1 LGHNT, CDR2 FRNRAP.

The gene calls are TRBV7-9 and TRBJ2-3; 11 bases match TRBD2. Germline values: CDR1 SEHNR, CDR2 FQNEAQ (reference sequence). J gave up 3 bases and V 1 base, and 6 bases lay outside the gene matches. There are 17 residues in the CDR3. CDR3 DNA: TGTGCCAGCAGCTTAGTTAGATCTAGCGGGAGGACAGATACGCAGTATTTT. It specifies CASSLVRSSGRTDTQYF.

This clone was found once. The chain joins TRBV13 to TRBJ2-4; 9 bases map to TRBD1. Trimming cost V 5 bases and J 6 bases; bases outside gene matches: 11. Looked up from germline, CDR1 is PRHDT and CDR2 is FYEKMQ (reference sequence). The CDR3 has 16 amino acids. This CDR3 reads CASSHKPTGQGNIQYF. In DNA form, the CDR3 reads TGTGCCAGCAGCCATAAGCCCACGGGACAGGGAAACATTCAGTACTTC.

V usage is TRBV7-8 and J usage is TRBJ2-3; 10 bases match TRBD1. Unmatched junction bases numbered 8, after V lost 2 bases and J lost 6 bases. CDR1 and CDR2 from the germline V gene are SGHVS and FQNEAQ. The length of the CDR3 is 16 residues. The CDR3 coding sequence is TGTGCCAGCAGCTTACCTGGGACAGGGGAAGCGGATACGCAGTATTTT. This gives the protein CASSLPGTGEADTQYF. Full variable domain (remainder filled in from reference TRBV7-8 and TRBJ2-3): GAGVSQSPRYKVAKRGQDVALRCDPISGHVSLFWYQQALGQGPEFLTYFQNEAQLDKSGLPSDRFFAERPEGSVSTLKIQRTQQEDSAVYLCASSLPGTGEADTQYFGPGTRLTVL.

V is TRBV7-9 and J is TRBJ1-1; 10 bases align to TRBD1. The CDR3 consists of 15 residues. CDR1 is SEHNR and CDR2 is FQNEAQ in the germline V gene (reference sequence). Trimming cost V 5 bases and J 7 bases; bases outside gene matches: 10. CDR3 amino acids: CASSLSRGQGVEAFF. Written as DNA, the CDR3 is TGTGCCAGCAGCCTCTCGAGAGGACAGGGGGTTGAAGCTTTCTTT.

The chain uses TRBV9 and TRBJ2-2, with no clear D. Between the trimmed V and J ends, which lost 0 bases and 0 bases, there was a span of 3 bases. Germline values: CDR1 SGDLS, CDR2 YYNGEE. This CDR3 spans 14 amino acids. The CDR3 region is CASSVGANTGELFF. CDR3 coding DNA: TGTGCCAGCAGCGTAGGGGCGAACACCGGGGAGCTGTTTTTT.

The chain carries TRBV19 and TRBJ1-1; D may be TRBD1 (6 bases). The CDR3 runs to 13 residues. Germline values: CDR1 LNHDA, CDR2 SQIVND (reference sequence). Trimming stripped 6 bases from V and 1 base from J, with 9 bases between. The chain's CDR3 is CASSTDRNTEAFF. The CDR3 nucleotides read TGTGCCAGTAGCACGGACAGGAACACTGAAGCTTTCTTT.

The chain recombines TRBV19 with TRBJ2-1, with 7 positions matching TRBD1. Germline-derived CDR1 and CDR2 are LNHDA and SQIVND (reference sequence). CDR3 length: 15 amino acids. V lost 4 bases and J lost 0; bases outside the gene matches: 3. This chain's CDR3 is CASSRQGSSYNEQFF. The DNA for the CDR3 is TGTGCCAGTAGTAGACAGGGAAGCTCCTACAATGAGCAGTTCTTC.

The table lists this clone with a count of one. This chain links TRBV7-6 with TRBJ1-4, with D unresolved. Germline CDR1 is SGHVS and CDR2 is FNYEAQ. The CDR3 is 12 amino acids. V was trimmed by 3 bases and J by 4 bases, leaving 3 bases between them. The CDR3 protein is CASSFFNEKLFF. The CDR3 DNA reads TGTGCCAGCAGCTTCTTTAATGAAAAACTGTTTTTT.

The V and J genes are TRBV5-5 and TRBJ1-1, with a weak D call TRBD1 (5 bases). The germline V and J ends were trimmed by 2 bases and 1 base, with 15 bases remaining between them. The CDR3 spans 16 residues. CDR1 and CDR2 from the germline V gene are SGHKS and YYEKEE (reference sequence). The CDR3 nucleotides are TGTGCCAGCAGCTTATTCCCAGATACAGGGAACACTGAAGCTTTCTTT. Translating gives CASSLFPDTGNTEAFF.

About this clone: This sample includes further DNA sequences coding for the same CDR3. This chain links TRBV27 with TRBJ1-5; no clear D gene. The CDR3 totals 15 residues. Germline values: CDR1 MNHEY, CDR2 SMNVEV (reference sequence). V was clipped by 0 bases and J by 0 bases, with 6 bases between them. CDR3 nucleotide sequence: TGTGCCAGCAGTTTATCCGGTTATAGCAATCAGCCCCAGCATTTT. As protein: CASSLSGYSNQPQHF.

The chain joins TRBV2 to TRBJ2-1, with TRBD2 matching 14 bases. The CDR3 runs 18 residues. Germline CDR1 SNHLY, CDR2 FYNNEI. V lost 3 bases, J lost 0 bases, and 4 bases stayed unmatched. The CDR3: CASSEGLAGDSSYNEQFF. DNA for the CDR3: TGTGCCAGCAGTGAGGGACTAGCGGGAGATAGCTCCTACAATGAGCAGTTCTTC. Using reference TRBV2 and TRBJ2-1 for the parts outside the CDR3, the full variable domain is EPEVTQTPSHQVTQMGQEVILRCVPISNHLYFYWYRQILGQKVEFLVSFYNNEISEKSEIFDDQFSVERPDGSNFTLKIRSTKLEDSAMYFCASSEGLAGDSSYNEQFFGPGTRLTVL.